The TCR beta chain described here comes from a study of T cell responses to AZD1222 COVID-19 vaccine. Points from the study as a whole: There were repertoire samples only from the period after the peak T cell response. Unmutated variant regions reportedly attract nearly half of all spike-specific TCRs. Among vaccine-associated CD4 TCRs, coverage spanned spike, with dominance at 160-218 and 743-854. Two AZD1222 doses significantly raised spike-specific TCR breadth and depth over controls.

This clone has a handful of counts. Its antigen is still unknown. Only in-frame clones appear in the TCRdb table, and some are missing; sequencing was by immunoSEQ multiplex PCR. The sample lists roughly 270,000 clones; 90% to 95% were seen once. Germline V gives CDR1 LNHDA, CDR2 SQIVND (reference sequence). Deletions cut 7 bases from V and 10 bases from J, with 19 bases between. The CDR3 runs 13 residues. This chain connects TRBV19 to TRBJ1-2, with D uncertain. This receptor was obtained from an adult who received the AZD1222 COVID-19 vaccine. The input for sequencing was peripheral blood, taken 28 days after the second AZD1222 dose. The CDR3 spells CASTSVGGGIYTF. The CDR3 nucleotides read TGTGCCAGTACCTCGGTCGGTGGCGGGATCTACACCTTC.